The 20 T cell receptor beta chains below were found in one sample sequenced in a study of control samples from healthy donors and cancer patients. Sequenced by immunoSEQ multiplex PCR; TCRdb stores in-frame clones only, minus some. The sample yields 150,000 to 180,000 clones, roughly 94% seen once. Sample: blood. Receptors were obtained from a man aged 40-50 years in good health.

The chain combines TRBV2 with TRBJ2-5; TRBD2 is a possible D gene (5 bases). V was trimmed by 8 bases and J by 5 bases, leaving 24 bases between them. The germline gives CDR1 SNHLY, CDR2 FYNNEI. The CDR3 spans 16 residues. In DNA form, the CDR3 reads TGTGCCAGCGCGCTCCCCCCACGGGAAGGAGGCGAGACCCAGTACTTC. It yields the protein CASALPPREGGETQYF.

The chain combines TRBV6-5 with TRBJ2-7; 9 nucleotides match TRBD1. Germline assignment: CDR1 MNHEY and CDR2 SVGAGI. Losses at the gene ends were 4 bases for V and 5 bases for J; bases not matched to a gene: 6. The CDR3 loop spans 14 amino acids. CDR3 nucleotides: TGTGCCAGCAGTTTTGATGGGACAGGGAACGAGCAGTACTTC. It yields the protein CASSFDGTGNEQYF.

The gene calls are TRBV7-2 and TRBJ1-5; 9 bases agree with TRBD1. The CDR3 consists of 15 residues. V shed 3 bases and J 4 bases; nucleotides not matched to a gene: 4. CDR1 and CDR2 (germline): SGHTA, FQGNSA. The CDR3: CASSLTGGGNQPQHF. The CDR3 region has the DNA TGTGCCAGCAGCTTGACAGGGGGAGGGAATCAGCCCCAGCATTTT.

The chain has TRBV7-2 and TRBJ2-3; 9 positions match TRBD2. This CDR3 spans 16 amino acids. CDR1 and CDR2 (germline): SGHTA, FQGNSA. V gave up 1 base and J gave up 5 bases; unmatched junction bases: 7. The CDR3 DNA sequence: TGTGCCAGCAGCTTAGAGTGGCGGGGGGGCCGAGATACGCAGTATTTT. It translates to CASSLEWRGGRDTQYF.

The genes are TRBV19 and TRBJ2-1; 7 bases match TRBD2. This CDR3 is 14 amino acids long. CDR1 is LNHDA, CDR2 SQIVND, per germline (reference sequence). Losses at the gene ends were 3 bases for V and 5 bases for J; bases not matched to a gene: 4. The CDR3 DNA sequence: TGTGCCAGTAGTATGGGGGGGGTAAACAATGAGCAGTTCTTC. It is translated as CASSMGGVNNEQFF.

The rearrangement uses TRBV5-1 and TRBJ2-7; no definite D call. The CDR3 has 14 residues. V was shortened by 0 bases and J by 1 base, with 8 bases between the two germline ends. Germline CDR1 SGHRS, CDR2 YFSETQ. The DNA for the CDR3 is TGCGCCAGCAGCTTGGGGGCAACGTCCTACGAGCAGTACTTC. It codes for CASSLGATSYEQYF.

The chain employs TRBV6-7 and TRBJ1-5, with D hard to call. Being an ORF, TRBV6-7 has a function that is uncertain. The CDR3 loop spans 14 amino acids. The germline V and J ends were trimmed by 9 bases and 3 bases, with 15 bases remaining between them. The CDR3 sequence: CASRTEGINQPQHF. In DNA, the CDR3 is TGTGCCAGTCGGACGGAAGGAATCAATCAGCCCCAGCATTTT.

The sample holds one count of this clone. The rearrangement joins TRBV4-1 to TRBJ1-2, with D perhaps TRBD1 (5 bases). Germline CDR1 and CDR2: MGHRA and YSYEKL. CDR3 length: 13 residues. Deletions cut 6 bases from V and 3 bases from J, with 11 bases between. The CDR3 DNA follows: TGCGCCAGCAGGGGGGGGTTGGACTATGGCTACACCTTC. This sequence encodes CASRGGLDYGYTF.

The chain links TRBV9 to TRBJ2-2; TRBD2 might be the D (5 bases). CDR1 SGDLS and CDR2 YYNGEE come from the germline V gene. V lost 5 bases and J 5 bases, leaving 19 bases between the germline ends. The CDR3 sequence is 16 residues long. CDR3 sequence: CASSQSGELGTGELFF. DNA for the CDR3: TGTGCCAGCAGTCAGTCTGGGGAGTTGGGGACCGGGGAGCTGTTTTTT.

V and J are TRBV24-1 and TRBJ2-5; a possible D gene is TRBD2 (6 bases). V shed 4 bases and J shed 0 bases, with 11 bases lying between them. CDR3 length: 15 residues. The germline gives CDR1 KGHDR, CDR2 SFDVKD. CDR3 DNA: TGTGCCACCAGTGAACCGGGAGTGTACCAAGAGACCCAGTACTTC. Encoded protein: CATSEPGVYQETQYF.

The chain links TRBV3-1 (or the pseudogene TRBV3-2) to TRBJ2-3; tentatively, D is TRBD2 (6 bases). Trimming took 1 base from V and 6 from J, leaving 14 bases between them. Germline V gene lookup returns CDR1 LGHDT and CDR2 YNNKEL (reference sequence). CDR3 length: 15 residues. The CDR3, as DNA: TGTGCCAGCAGCCAAGGCGGGGAGGCCGTGGATACGCAGTATTTT. Protein: CASSQGGEAVDTQYF.

This chain connects TRBV4-2 to TRBJ1-1, with TRBD1 matching over 7 bases. The V segment lost 5 bases and the J segment 0 bases; nucleotides outside the gene matches: 0. Looked up from germline, CDR1 is LGHNA and CDR2 is YNFKEQ. CDR3 size: 13 residues. CDR3 amino acids: CASSGTVNTEAFF. The CDR3, as DNA: TGTGCCAGCAGCGGGACAGTGAACACTGAAGCTTTCTTT.

J is TRBJ2-2 and V is TRBV27; D not certain. The CDR3 covers 13 residues. Trimming took 8 bases from V and 1 from J, leaving 8 bases between them. From germline, CDR1 is MNHEY and CDR2 SMNVEV (reference sequence). In nucleotides, the CDR3 is TGTGCCAGCTGCGACGGGAACACCGGGGAGCTGTTTTTT. This encodes CASCDGNTGELFF.

Concerning this clone itself: This same CDR3 is encoded by further DNA sequences in the sample. The chain has TRBV5-1 and TRBJ1-2, with no clear D. With 0 bases removed from V and 4 bases from J, the gap between germline ends came to 4 bases. The CDR3 loop spans 12 amino acids. Per the germline V gene, CDR1 is SGHRS and CDR2 is YFSETQ. The CDR3 DNA is TGCGCCAGCAGCTTGGAAGGCTATGGCTACACCTTC. Residues: CASSLEGYGYTF.

Here the CDR3 DNA reads TGTGCCAGCAGTCCTTCACAGGGGAGGTATGGCTACACCTTC. Amino acid sequence: CASSPSQGRYGYTF. This rearrangement joins TRBV27 to TRBJ1-2, with 7 nucleotides matching TRBD1. V dropped 5 bases and J dropped 5; count of bases not matched to a gene: 8. This CDR3 region has 14 residues. Germline lookup yields CDR1 MNHEY and CDR2 SMNVEV (reference sequence).

The chain carries TRBV12-5 and TRBJ2-1; D unresolved. The CDR3 totals 11 residues. Trimming stripped 3 bases from V and 7 bases from J, with 4 bases between. From germline, CDR1 is LGHNT and CDR2 FRNRAP. The CDR3 DNA sequence: TGTGCTAGTGGTTTCGGGAATGAGCAGTTCTTC. Protein product: CASGFGNEQFF.

The rearrangement links TRBV7-8 to TRBJ1-2; 8 bases align to TRBD1. J gave up 2 bases and V 5 bases, and 10 bases lay outside the gene matches. Germline assignment: CDR1 SGHVS and CDR2 FQNEAQ. CDR3 size: 16 residues. The CDR3 protein is CASSARTGNTNYGYTF. CDR3 DNA: TGTGCCAGCAGCGCCCGGACAGGGAACACCAACTATGGCTACACCTTC.

The rearrangement links TRBV19 to TRBJ1-5; D perhaps matches TRBD1 (5 bases). This CDR3 has 15 amino acids. Trimming removed 6 bases from V and 4 bases from J, with 16 bases in between. From germline, CDR1 is LNHDA and CDR2 SQIVND (reference sequence). The CDR3 sequence: CASRGERKGNQPQHF. For the CDR3, the DNA is TGTGCCAGTAGGGGGGAGAGGAAGGGGAATCAGCCCCAGCATTTT.

The chain links TRBV7-6 to TRBJ1-5; D might be TRBD1 (5 bases). Deletions cut 1 base from V and 2 bases from J, with 9 bases between. The V gene's germline CDR1 is SGHVS and CDR2 FNYEAQ. This CDR3 contains 15 residues. The CDR3 sequence is CASSLVAGGNQPQHF. As DNA, the CDR3 is TGTGCCAGCAGCTTAGTGGCGGGGGGCAATCAGCCCCAGCATTTT.

The chain recombines TRBV11-3 with TRBJ1-1; D is unresolved. V was shortened by 2 bases and J by 0 bases, with 4 bases between the two germline ends. The CDR3 spans 13 residues. CDR1 is SGHNT, CDR2 YENEEA, per germline. The CDR3 region is CASSLQMNTEAFF. CDR3 DNA: TGTGCCAGCAGCTTACAGATGAACACTGAAGCTTTCTTT.